This T cell receptor beta chain came from a study of T cell repertoires in cytomegalovirus infection. Whole-study context: Evidence of both CMV infection and a matching HLA type came from public TCR beta signatures.

Looked up from germline, CDR1 is SGHNT and CDR2 is YENEEA. The CDR3 has 11 residues. V was shortened by 6 bases and J by 6 bases, with 3 bases between the two germline ends. Each CDR3 protein is one row after TCRdb ran MiXCR on the reads. The repertoire holds 450,000 to 650,000 distinct CDR3 sequences, with roughly 29% as singletons. The sequence was collected from a human donor in good health (CMV status not recorded). Some clones in this sample may be carry-over from other donors' samples. The sequencing input was PBMCs. The chain is built from TRBV11-3 and TRBJ2-6; D gene uncertain. CDR3 in amino acids: CASRAANVLTF. The CDR3 DNA is TGTGCCAGCAGGGCGGCCAACGTCCTGACTTTC.